A single T cell receptor (beta chain) is shown here with its context. The antigen remains unidentified. This record comes from a study of a mutant IDH1 vaccine in newly diagnosed glioma. Study in general: Vaccination began 4-6 weeks post radiotherapy alone, or with temozolomide cycles. The therapy given earlier, which was standard therapy, consisted of radiotherapy, temozolomide, or both, and most of the patients received both. Mean patient age was about 40 years; around 62% were male and around 40% female.

Data came from immunoSEQ multiplex PCR; TCRdb stores just in-frame clones and leaves some out. The data show around 100,000 clones, with 75% to 90% seen just once and 0.55% to 0.7% held by the top ten. Study conclusions and caveats: With respect to changes in top peripheral T cell clonotypes, pseudoprogression seemed unrelated.

Time point noted: week 11, during vaccination. It was 300 ug of mutant IDH1 20-mer peptide that made up each vaccine dose, given with topical imiquimod. With 2 bases removed from V and 2 bases from J, the gap between germline ends came to 12 bases. This CDR3 has 16 residues. The germline V gene has CDR1 MDHEN and CDR2 SYDVKM. The material was PBMCs, obtained from a glioma patient whose treatment included an IDH1 peptide vaccine. The TCR was taken from a woman aged 45-65 years with glioma. This sequence joins TRBV28 and TRBJ2-2; D ambiguous. CDR3 amino acids: CASSLPLKANTGELFF. The CDR3, as DNA: TGTGCCAGCAGTTTACCCCTGAAGGCTAACACCGGGGAGCTGTTTTTT.